The 7 T cell receptor beta chains listed next were all sequenced from one sample in a study of blood T cell repertoires in COVID-19. Here immunoSEQ multiplex PCR was the method, and the copy in TCRdb shows in-frame clones only, minus some. The sample has 250,000 to 300,000 clones, just under 90% seen once; the top ten hold roughly 10%. The sample taken for sequencing was peripheral blood. The receptors derive from a woman aged 25 to 39 with COVID-19, enrolled during active disease.

V gene TRBV20-1 combines with J gene TRBJ2-1; no definite D call. The CDR3 consists of 10 residues. V gave up 4 bases and J gave up 12 bases, with 10 bases separating them. The germline CDR1 and CDR2 sequences are DFQATT and SNEGSKA (reference sequence). The CDR3 sequence is CSAIGTVQFF. Here the CDR3 DNA reads TGCAGTGCTATCGGTACAGTGCAGTTCTTC.

The rearrangement links TRBV6-5 to TRBJ1-6; 10 nucleotides align to TRBD1. The junction had 5 bases not matched to a gene; V was cut back by 2 bases and J by 13 bases. This CDR3 has 14 amino acids. Germline lookup yields CDR1 MNHEY and CDR2 SVGAGI. The CDR3 bases are TGTGCCAGCAGTTACGTGGACAGGGGGTTGCCCCTCCACTTT. Translated: CASSYVDRGLPLHF.

The chain uses TRBV7-2 and TRBJ2-7; no reliable D call. The V gene lost 2 bases and the J gene lost 3 bases, with 5 bases spanning the gap. The CDR3 contains 12 residues. CDR1 is SGHTA, CDR2 FQGNSA, per germline. DNA for the CDR3: TGTGCCAGCAGCTTACTGCGCTACGAGCAGTACTTC. Its translation is CASSLLRYEQYF.

The rearrangement uses TRBV7-7 and TRBJ2-7, with TRBD1 matching 8 bases. The length of the CDR3 is 14 residues. V was pared by 1 base and J by 7 bases, with 6 bases of the junction left unmatched. The germline V gene encodes CDR1 SSHAT and CDR2 FNYEAQ (reference sequence). The CDR3 is CASSLGAGGTEQYF. CDR3 in DNA: TGTGCCAGCAGCTTAGGCGCAGGGGGCACAGAGCAGTACTTC.

V and J are TRBV5-1 and TRBJ1-2; D ambiguous. Germline CDR1 and CDR2: SGHRS and YFSETQ. V gave up 0 bases and J gave up 8 bases, with 8 bases separating them. The CDR3 totals 12 residues. CDR3 protein: CASSLAGEGYTF. For the CDR3, the DNA is TGCGCCAGCAGCTTGGCCGGGGAGGGCTACACCTTC.

The genes are TRBV5-6 and TRBJ1-3; D is possibly TRBD1 (6 bases). The germline CDR1 and CDR2 sequences are SGHDT and YYEEEE. Trimming took off 1 base at V and 0 bases at J, with 20 bases between the two ends. This CDR3 is 19 amino acids long. This chain's CDR3 is CASSLSQGTFVVSGNTIYF. CDR3 nucleotides: TGTGCCAGCAGCTTGTCGCAGGGGACCTTTGTCGTCTCTGGAAACACCATATATTTT. The complete variable domain, with remaining parts taken from reference TRBV5-6 and TRBJ1-3, reads DAGVTQSPTHLIKTRGQQVTLRCSPKSGHDTVSWYQQALGQGPQFIFQYYEEEERQRGNFPDRFSGHQFPNYSSELNVNALLLGDSALYLCASSLSQGTFVVSGNTIYFGEGSWLTVV.

This chain joins TRBV11-3 and TRBJ2-1; 7 bases match TRBD2. The trim removed 5 bases at V and 6 bases at J, leaving 4 bases unmatched. The germline V gene has CDR1 SGHNT and CDR2 YENEEA. The CDR3 contains 13 residues. The CDR3 region has the DNA TGTGCCAGCAGCGGAGGGACTATCAATGAGCAGTTCTTC. Its protein is CASSGGTINEQFF.